Sequencing of this T cell receptor beta chain was carried out in a study of T cell responses to AZD1222 COVID-19 vaccine (dated by TCRdb to 2020 to 2023). For context, the study as a whole: AZD1222 recipients with second doses at about 4 weeks or about 12 weeks were pooled, because spike-specific TCR depth and breadth did not differ between schedules. Trial participants were enrolled into age subgroups of 18-55, 56-69 and 70-plus years, which contained approximately 150, 28 and 58 TCR-sequenced participants, respectively. TCR sequencing covered fewer than 250 trial participants: nearly 210 given two doses of AZD1222 and approximately 26 given two doses of MenACWY control vaccine.

From cysteine to phenylalanine, the CDR3 is 15 amino acids long. Left in the record is the CDR3 DNA by itself, 45 bases read in frame from the first base. Via the germline V gene (reference sequence), CDR1 is MNHEY and CDR2 SMNVEV. V sheds 5 bases and J sheds 4 bases, leaving 18 bases between their ends. Concerning this clone itself: The antigen it binds to is not known. Nothing much larger sits one base from this clone, and base qualities are not available.

The CDR3 regions of human TCRbeta chains were subjected to immunosequencing. The source study handled its data this way. Repertoire TCRs were checked for matches against a reference library of SARS-CoV-2-specific TCRs that had been generated using the MIRA antigen-specificity platform. Breadth was defined as the fraction of unique TCRs that were SARS-CoV-2-associated, and depth was defined as the fraction of total T cells that were SARS-CoV-2-associated. Each spike-specific TCR was assigned to its reactive spike region and to a CD4 or CD8 class using the MIRA data. Log10-transformed breadth and depth values were compared by one-way ANOVA with Sidak's multiple comparisons tests. As stored in TCRdb, this immuneACCESS dataset retains in-frame rearrangements with V and J assigned. A fraction of the clones does not appear; measured against another copy, unresolved V genes explain less than half of the discrepancy, and the remainder lacks a known reason. Clonal size and the V and J genes are those of that table, whereas D and trimming came from the DNA. Present in this sample are about 120,000 clones, 80% to 85% of which were seen just once. Of the sample, around a tenth falls within the top ten clones.

Study-level results and caveats: In the small 56-69-year group, the increase in depth fell short of significance, most likely because of low power. Conclusions about previously exposed vaccinees are limited, since just six AZD1222 recipients were seropositive for SARS-CoV-2 at baseline. The vaccine-associated CD4 TCRs covered the entire spike protein, and the dominant responses fell in regions 160-218 and 743-854. Because no samples from the day 14 peak response were available, repertoires could be characterized only after the peak T cell response. Spike-specific TCR breadth and depth rose significantly after two AZD1222 doses compared with day 0 and with MenACWY recipients. Participants were mostly white British, with more females than males. The authors suggested clonal diversity may have been underestimated. Epitopes outside the regions mutated in the B.1.351 and B.1.1.7 variants were reportedly recognized by nearly half of the unique spike-specific TCRs.

The sample's time point, from its label and the paper: baseline before first vaccination. Vaccinee samples came from UK trials COV001 and COV002, including a single-blind randomized controlled phase 2/3 trial of AZD1222 (ChAdOx1 nCoV-19) in healthy adults. Trial participant PBMC samples were collected at day 0 and day 28 after the second dose for TCRbeta chain sequencing. The TCR comes from an adult in good health. The sequence links TRBV27 to TRBJ2-7; a tentative D match to TRBD2 spans 5 bases. The sequencing here drew on peripheral blood, taken on day 0 of AZD1222 vaccination. The sequenced DNA: TGTGCCAGCAGTGGGTCCCCAGCTGGGAGTTACGAGCAGTACTTC. This encodes CASSGSPAGSYEQYF.